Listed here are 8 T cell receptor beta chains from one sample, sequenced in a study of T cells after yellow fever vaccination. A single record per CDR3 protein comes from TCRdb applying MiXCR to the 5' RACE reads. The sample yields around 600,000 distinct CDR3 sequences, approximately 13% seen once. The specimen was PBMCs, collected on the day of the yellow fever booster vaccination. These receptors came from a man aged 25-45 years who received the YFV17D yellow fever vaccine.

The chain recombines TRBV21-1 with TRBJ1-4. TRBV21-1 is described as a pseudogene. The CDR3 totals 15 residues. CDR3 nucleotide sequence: TGTGCCAGCGGCTGTACGAAGGGTTTAGGGGAAAAACTGTTTTTT. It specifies CASGCTKGLGEKLFF.

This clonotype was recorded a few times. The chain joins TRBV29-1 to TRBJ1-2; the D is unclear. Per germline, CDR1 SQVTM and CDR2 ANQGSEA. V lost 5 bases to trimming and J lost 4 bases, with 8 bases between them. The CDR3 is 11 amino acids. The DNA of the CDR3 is TGCAGCGTTAGAGAGGGCTATGGCTACACCTTC. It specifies CSVREGYGYTF. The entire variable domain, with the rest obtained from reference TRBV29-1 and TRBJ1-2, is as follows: SAVISQKPSRDICQRGTSLTIQCQVDSQVTMMFWYRQQPGQSLTLIATANQGSEATYESGFVIDKFPISRPNLTFSTLTVSNMSPEDSSIYLCSVREGYGYTFGSGTRLTVV.

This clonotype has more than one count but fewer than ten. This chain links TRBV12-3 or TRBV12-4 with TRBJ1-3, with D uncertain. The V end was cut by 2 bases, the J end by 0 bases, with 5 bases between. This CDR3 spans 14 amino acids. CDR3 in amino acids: CASSLRSSGNTIYF. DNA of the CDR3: TGTGCCAGCAGTTTACGGAGCTCTGGAAACACCATATATTTT.

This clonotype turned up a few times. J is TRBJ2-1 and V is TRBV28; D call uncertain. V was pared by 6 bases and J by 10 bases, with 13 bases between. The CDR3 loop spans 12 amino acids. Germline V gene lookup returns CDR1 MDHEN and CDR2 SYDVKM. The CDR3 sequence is CASSALLFEQFF. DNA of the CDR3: TGTGCCAGCAGCGCCCTGTTATTCGAGCAGTTCTTC.

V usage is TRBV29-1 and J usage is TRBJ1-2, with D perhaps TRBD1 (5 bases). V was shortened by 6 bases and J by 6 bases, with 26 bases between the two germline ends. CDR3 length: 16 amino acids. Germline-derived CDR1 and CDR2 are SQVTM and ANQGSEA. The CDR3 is CSVDRTGTDISNGYTF. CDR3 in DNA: TGCAGCGTCGATCGAACCGGGACTGATATTTCAAATGGCTACACCTTC.

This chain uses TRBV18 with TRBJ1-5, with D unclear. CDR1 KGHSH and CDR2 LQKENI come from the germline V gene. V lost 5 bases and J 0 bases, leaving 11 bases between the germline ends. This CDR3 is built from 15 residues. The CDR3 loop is CASSYSGSSNQPQHF. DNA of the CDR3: TGTGCCAGCTCATACAGCGGTTCTAGCAATCAGCCCCAGCATTTT.

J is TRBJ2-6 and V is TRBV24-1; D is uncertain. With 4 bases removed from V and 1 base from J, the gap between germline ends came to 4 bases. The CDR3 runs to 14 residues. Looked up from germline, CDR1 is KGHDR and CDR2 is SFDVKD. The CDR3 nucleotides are TGTGCCACCAGTGAGCGGTCTGGGGCCAACGTCCTGACTTTC. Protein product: CATSERSGANVLTF.

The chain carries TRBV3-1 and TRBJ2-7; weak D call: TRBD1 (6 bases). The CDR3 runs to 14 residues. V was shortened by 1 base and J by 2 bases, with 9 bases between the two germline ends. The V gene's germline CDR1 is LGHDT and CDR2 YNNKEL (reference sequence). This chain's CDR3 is CASSQGEGAYEQYF. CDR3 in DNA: TGTGCCAGCAGCCAAGGAGAGGGGGCCTACGAGCAGTACTTC.